Shown below are 24 T cell receptor beta chains from a single sample sequenced in a study of shared clonotypes between healthy human individuals. TCRdb's copy holds only in-frame clones and misses some; the assay was immunoSEQ multiplex PCR. This sample yields about 340,000 clones, of which about 73% are seen a single time; 8% to 13% belongs to the top ten. Material for sequencing was memory CD4+ T cells sorted from blood. Subset specified: CD45RA-negative fraction. Receptors were obtained from a man under 40 in good health.

This sequence joins TRBV5-4 and TRBJ2-7, with 11 positions matching TRBD2. Germline loops: CDR1 SGHNT, CDR2 YYREEE (reference sequence). There are 15 residues in the CDR3. The V gene end was trimmed by 4 bases and the J gene end by 3 bases; junction bases not matched to a gene: 6. CDR3 sequence reads: CASSQLAGADYEQYF. The CDR3, as DNA: TGTGCCAGCAGCCAACTAGCGGGAGCAGACTACGAGCAGTACTTC.

This chain uses TRBV5-1 with TRBJ2-7, with 7 bases matching TRBD1. The trim removed 7 bases at V and 7 bases at J, leaving 11 bases unmatched. CDR3 length: 13 residues. Looked up from germline, CDR1 is SGHRS and CDR2 is YFSETQ. In DNA form, the CDR3 reads TGCGCCAGCTCGCCGACAGGGCCAGGGGAGCAGTACTTC. It translates to CASSPTGPGEQYF.

V usage is TRBV2 and J usage is TRBJ2-3; D is tentatively TRBD1 or TRBD2 (6 bases each). CDR3 length: 15 amino acids. Germline CDR1 reads SNHLY; CDR2 reads FYNNEI. V lost 5 bases, J lost 1 base, and 13 bases lay in between. The CDR3 spells CASSRGESRTDTQYF. CDR3 coding DNA: TGTGCCAGCAGTAGGGGGGAGTCCCGCACAGATACGCAGTATTTT.

This clone turned up a few times. The chain combines TRBV7-2 with TRBJ2-2; D may match TRBD1 or TRBD2 (5 bases each). Germline V CDR1 and CDR2: SGHTA, FQGNSA. The CDR3 sequence is 15 residues long. The V end was cut by 4 bases, the J end by 1 base, with 10 bases between. CDR3 DNA sequence: TGTGCCAGCAGCTGGGACCACCGGAACACCGGGGAGCTGTTTTTT. Translated, it gives CASSWDHRNTGELFF.

This clone came up a few times. The gene calls are TRBV2 and TRBJ2-5; D is perhaps TRBD1 or TRBD2 (5 bases each). The CDR3 is made up of 16 amino acids. Trimming took 0 bases from V and 2 from J, leaving 13 bases between them. Germline V gene sequence: CDR1 SNHLY, CDR2 FYNNEI. DNA of the CDR3: TGTGCCAGCAGTGAAGCACGGGACCGTGGACAAGAGACCCAGTACTTC. It yields the protein CASSEARDRGQETQYF.

In the case of this clone: The CDR3 ends on some other residue instead of the conserved phenylalanine or tryptophan, so this is likely a read error. It is unclear where the CDR3 begins or ends on the DNA, so no DNA is shown, and the CDR3 is as TCRdb lists it. J is TRBJ1-1 and V is TRBV6-1. Germline CDR1 and CDR2: MNHNS and SASEGT. The CDR3 adds up to 12 amino acids, both ends counted. The CDR3 region is CASSEASGLLTI.

The V gene is TRBV28, the J gene TRBJ2-3, with D possibly TRBD2 on 7 matching bases. There are 15 residues in the CDR3. Germline V gives CDR1 MDHEN, CDR2 SYDVKM. The germline V and J ends were trimmed by 8 bases and 1 base, with 16 bases remaining between them. The CDR3 reads CASCSGGEGTDTQYF. The CDR3 nucleotides read TGTGCCAGCTGCTCGGGGGGCGAGGGCACAGATACGCAGTATTTT. Full variable domain (outside the CDR3, taken from reference TRBV28 and TRBJ2-3): DVKVTQSSRYLVKRTGEKVFLECVQDMDHENMFWYRQDPGLGLRLIYFSYDVKMKEKGDIPEGYSVSREKKERFSLILESASTNQTSMYLCASCSGGEGTDTQYFGPGTRLTVL.

The gene calls are TRBV4-3 and TRBJ2-3, with D perhaps matching TRBD2 (5 bases). Trimming pared 3 bases from V and 2 bases from J, leaving 12 bases between. This CDR3 region has 15 residues. Looked up from germline, CDR1 is LGHNA and CDR2 is YSLEER. As DNA, the CDR3 is TGCGCCAGCAGCCAGTTATCGGGGAACACAGATACGCAGTATTTT. Its protein product is CASSQLSGNTDTQYF.

V is TRBV5-6 and J is TRBJ2-3; tentatively, D is TRBD2 (6 bases). V dropped 7 bases and J dropped 0 bases, with 12 bases sitting between them. This CDR3 has 14 residues. Germline CDR1 reads SGHDT; CDR2 reads YYEEEE. The CDR3 reads CASWRGASTDTQYF. In DNA, the CDR3 is TGTGCCAGCTGGAGGGGCGCTAGCACAGATACGCAGTATTTT.

The J gene is TRBJ2-5, the V gene TRBV7-6, with no clear D. Trimming took off 5 bases at V and 2 bases at J, with 18 bases between the two ends. Germline V gives CDR1 SGHVS, CDR2 FNYEAQ. CDR3 size: 16 residues. Here the CDR3 DNA reads TGTGCCAGCAGCCCTTTCGTAAACCCAGGACAAGAGACCCAGTACTTC. Its translation: CASSPFVNPGQETQYF.

This chain connects TRBV5-1 to TRBJ1-6; D unclear. The V end lost 4 bases, the J end lost 9 bases, and 11 bases lay between the germline ends. The CDR3 runs to 13 residues. The V gene's germline CDR1 is SGHRS and CDR2 YFSETQ. The CDR3 DNA is TGCGCCAGCAGCAGGCCCGACGGTTCACCCCTCCACTTT. Its protein is CASSRPDGSPLHF.

The chain links TRBV7-9 to TRBJ2-1; D unresolved. Germline CDR1 reads SEHNR; CDR2 reads FQNEAQ (reference sequence). Trimming pared 10 bases from V and 7 bases from J, leaving 11 bases between. This CDR3 comprises 11 residues. The CDR3 DNA reads TGTGCCATAAGTAATGAAAATGAGCAGTTCTTC. As protein: CAISNENEQFF.

The J gene is TRBJ1-1, the V gene TRBV7-3; D is uncertain. The germline V gene encodes CDR1 SGHTA and CDR2 FQGTGA. The CDR3 has 14 residues. V gave up 3 bases and J gave up 1 base, with 9 bases separating them. DNA for the CDR3: TGTGCCAGCAGCTTGATGGTGGGGAACACTGAAGCTTTCTTT. Its translation is CASSLMVGNTEAFF. Combining the CDR3 with reference TRBV7-3 and TRBJ1-1 gives the whole variable domain GAGVSQTPSNKVTEKGKYVELRCDPISGHTALYWYRQSLGQGPEFLIYFQGTGAADDSGLPNDRFFAVRPEGSVSTLKIQRTERGDSAVYLCASSLMVGNTEAFFGQGTRLTVV.

J is TRBJ2-3 and V is TRBV7-2, with a possible D match to TRBD2 (6 bases). The length of the CDR3 is 16 residues. Germline values: CDR1 SGHTA, CDR2 FQGNSA. Trimming left V 5 bases short and J 2 bases short, with 17 bases between. The DNA of the CDR3 is TGTGCCAGCAGCAACCATCGTGGCGGGGTCACAGATACGCAGTATTTT. Its translation is CASSNHRGGVTDTQYF.

The V and J genes are TRBV2 and TRBJ1-2; D is unclear. Germline V gives CDR1 SNHLY, CDR2 FYNNEI. CDR3 length: 11 amino acids. V shed 7 bases and J shed 3 bases, with 6 bases lying between them. CDR3 protein: CASKEDYGYTF. The DNA of the CDR3 is TGTGCCAGCAAGGAAGACTATGGCTACACCTTC.

V is TRBV14 and J is TRBJ2-7; 9 bases match TRBD2. Looked up from germline, CDR1 is SGHDN and CDR2 is FVKESK. The CDR3 contains 14 residues. Losses at the gene ends were 4 bases for V and 6 bases for J; bases not matched to a gene: 7. The CDR3 spells CASSLLGLAGEQYF. CDR3 DNA: TGTGCCAGCAGCCTACTGGGACTAGCCGGCGAGCAGTACTTC.

In its sample, this clone was seen a few times. The chain has TRBV19 and TRBJ1-1, with D possibly TRBD1 on 6 matching bases. Germline V lookup: CDR1 LNHDA, CDR2 SQIVND (reference sequence). There are 11 residues in the CDR3. V was pared by 2 bases and J by 10 bases, with 8 bases between. CDR3 bases: TGTGCCAGTAGTATATCCAGGGGAGCTTTCTTT. Translation: CASSISRGAFF.

This chain joins TRBV7-3 and TRBJ1-1, with TRBD1 matching 11 bases. CDR1 is SGHTA and CDR2 is FQGTGA in the germline V gene. CDR3 length: 14 residues. V shed 6 bases, J shed 3 bases, and the junction held 3 bases outside the gene matches. The CDR3 loop is CASSRGQGDTEAFF. CDR3 sequence (DNA): TGTGCCAGCAGTCGGGGACAGGGGGACACTGAAGCTTTCTTT.

This sequence joins TRBV5-6 and TRBJ1-2, with D perhaps TRBD1 (5 bases). This CDR3 has 12 amino acids. Germline assignment: CDR1 SGHDT and CDR2 YYEEEE. V shed 2 bases and J shed 7 bases, with 9 bases lying between them. The CDR3 nucleotides are TGTGCCAGCAGCTTTCCAGGGTTTGGCTACACCTTC. It encodes CASSFPGFGYTF.

This chain uses TRBV2 with TRBJ1-3, with D maybe TRBD1 (5 bases). This CDR3 region has 15 residues. With 6 bases removed from V and 3 bases from J, the gap between germline ends came to 15 bases. The germline gives CDR1 SNHLY, CDR2 FYNNEI. DNA of the CDR3: TGTGCCAGCAGAGAAAGGGGAACTCATGGAAACACCATATATTTT. Translation gives CASRERGTHGNTIYF.

This chain uses TRBV4-3 with TRBJ2-1; no reliable D call. CDR3 length: 15 residues. Germline V gives CDR1 LGHNA, CDR2 YSLEER. Between the trimmed V and J ends, which lost 3 bases and 0 bases, there was a span of 9 bases. DNA for the CDR3: TGCGCCAGCAGCCACCACTTGAGCTCCTACAATGAGCAGTTCTTC. Translating gives CASSHHLSSYNEQFF.

The chain is built from TRBV25-1 and TRBJ2-1, with a tentative D call TRBD1 (6 bases). Germline lookup yields CDR1 MGHDK and CDR2 SYGVNS. This CDR3 has 15 amino acids. The V and J ends lost 3 bases and 9 bases respectively, with 18 bases between them. CDR3 sequence: CASSDRGKEVGEQFF. CDR3 coding DNA: TGTGCCAGCAGTGACAGGGGAAAAGAGGTTGGTGAGCAGTTCTTC. The variable domain in full, with the rest retrieved from reference TRBV25-1 and TRBJ2-1, is EADIYQTPRYLVIGTGKKITLECSQTMGHDKMYWYQQDPGMELHLIHYSYGVNSTEKGDLSSESTVSRIRTEHFPLTLESARPSHTSQYLCASSDRGKEVGEQFFGPGTRLTVL.

On this clone itself: Other DNA sequences within the sample encode an identical CDR3. The chain recombines TRBV5-4 with TRBJ2-5; no reliable D call. From germline, CDR1 is SGHNT and CDR2 YYREEE (reference sequence). CDR3 size: 13 residues. Trimming cost V 4 bases and J 2 bases, with 9 bases left between them. CDR3 sequence: CASSRKVQETQYF. In DNA form, the CDR3 reads TGTGCCAGCAGCCGTAAGGTACAAGAGACCCAGTACTTC.

The chain is built from TRBV11-2 and TRBJ2-7; the D is unclear. Germline CDR1 is SGHAT and CDR2 is FQNNGV. With 3 bases removed from V and 3 bases from J, the gap between germline ends came to 6 bases. This CDR3 region has 12 residues. The CDR3 DNA follows: TGTGCCAGCAGCTTTGTGAACTACGAGCAGTACTTC. Its protein product is CASSFVNYEQYF.